The clone carrying this T cell receptor beta chain was seen a handful of times. CDR3 length: 14 amino acids. TCRdb analysed the 5' RACE reads with MiXCR anew, one entry per CDR3 protein. Here the sample spans about 40,000 distinct CDR3 sequences, 18% being singletons. The chain combines TRBV21-1 with TRBJ2-7. TRBV21-1 is labeled a pseudogene. The sequenced sample consisted of naive CD4+ T cells sorted from a lymph node. The subset denotes: naive CD4+ T cells, CD4+CD45RA+CD25-. The origin of this receptor is a female donor with breast cancer. This chain's CDR3 is CASDRIPSSYEQYF. The DNA for the CDR3 is TGTGCCAGCGATCGGATTCCTAGCTCCTACGAGCAGTACTTC.